The entry that follows covers one T cell receptor (beta chain) sequence. Its cognate antigen is unknown. V lost 4 bases to trimming and J lost 3 bases, with 13 bases between them. The CDR3 extends over 14 amino acids. Libraries were prepared by immunoSEQ multiplex PCR; TCRdb keeps only in-frame clonotypes and omits some of them. In the table there are about 31,000 clones, roughly four fifths of which are singletons. These data come from a study of graft-versus-host responses after intestinal transplantation. Whole-study context: Each of the recipients got a multivisceral, liver-intestinal, or isolated intestinal transplant. Study-level findings and limits: There were GvH clones found in recipient marrow, and some of them appeared first in ileum or blood. Researchers found peak circulating GvH clone levels linked to early post-transplant HvG declines.

This sample comprised unstimulated CD8+ T cells sorted from spleen or lymph node cells, obtained before intestinal transplant. This receptor was taken from a human donor who received an intestinal transplant. The chain recombines TRBV5-3 with TRBJ1-2; a weak D match, TRBD1 (6 bases). TRBV5-3 is an ORF, and what it does is uncertain. The CDR3 reads CARSLQGYYYGYTF. CDR3 nucleotides: TGTGCCAGAAGCCTACAGGGTTACTACTATGGCTACACCTTC.